Included here is one TCR beta chain sequence, with context. The genomic DNA of each subset was split evenly across several immunoSEQ plates. Clones were read by immunoSEQ multiplex PCR, and TCRdb kept only the in-frame ones, dropping some. This sample has some 630,000 clones, with approximately 96% found just once. Terminally differentiated effector memory CD45RA+ cells were left out of the naive CD8 fraction, which was CD45RO-negative and positively selected for CCR7. This sample stems from a study of shared clonotypes between healthy human individuals. Study-wide background: The donors, a couple of women and a few men, were aged 18 to 49.

Sequenced sample: naive CD8+ T cells sorted from blood. This receptor was obtained from a woman in her 30s in good health.

CDR3 residues: CASSLVASTGELFF. CDR3 coding DNA: TGTGCCAGCAGCTTAGTAGCGAGCACCGGGGAGCTGTTTTTT. The chain combines TRBV11-2 with TRBJ2-2; D may be TRBD2 (5 bases). The CDR3 is 14 amino acids. Trimming removed 1 base at V and 4 bases at J, with 7 bases between. Germline CDR1 SGHAT, CDR2 FQNNGV.